The clone carrying this T cell receptor (beta chain) was found a few times. Its antigen is currently unknown. Germline CDR1 SGHVS, CDR2 FNYEAQ. This CDR3 spans 14 amino acids. V was clipped by 6 bases and J by 4 bases, with 14 bases between them. RNA was isolated and reverse transcribed to cDNA, the sequencing template. The repertoire was sequenced with immunoSEQ multiplex PCR; TCRdb's copy has only in-frame clones and lacks some. The table lists hundreds of thousands of clones, about two thirds of them singletons. The data originate from a study of CD8+ T cells in alopecia areata. Study-wide findings and caveats: Greater clonality was observed in lesional scalp samples, especially alopecia totalis/universalis, versus normal scalp.

This receptor was obtained from a human donor with alopecia areata. This specimen consisted of CD4+ T cells sorted from blood, obtained at week 0. The rearrangement joins TRBV7-6 to TRBJ2-3; weak D call: TRBD1 (6 bases). CDR3: CASSSQGSSDTQYF. The CDR3 DNA reads as TGTGCCAGCAGTAGCCAGGGGTCATCAGATACGCAGTATTTT.